Listed below are T cell receptor beta chains from one sample, sequenced in a study of blood T cell repertoires in COVID-19. The method was immunoSEQ multiplex PCR; TCRdb's version includes in-frame clones alone and lacks a portion of them. The table has more than 350,000 clones, roughly 90% seen once; the top ten hold approximately 3%. Sample: peripheral blood. Receptors originate from a woman aged 25 to 39 with COVID-19, enrolled during active disease. The CDR3 runs from the conserved cysteine through the conserved F or W.

v_call | cdr3_aa
TRBV12-3/TRBV12-4 | CASSEGGQDTQYF
TRBV7-8 | CASSSTGTGRTEAFF
TRBV9 | CASSANPVDTQYF
TRBV29-1 | CSVGQGAGTEAFF
TRBV5-6 | CASSPTRGGLETQYF
TRBV30 | CAWSVHETQYF
TRBV5-4 | CASSLGTSGAGTQYF
TRBV7-2 | CASSLVPGGDTEAFF
TRBV7-8 | CASSRDRGRTDTQYF
TRBV10-3 | CAISAGVYGYTF
TRBV6-2/TRBV6-3 | CASSYGTISASKTYGYTF
TRBV4-2 | CASSQAGQGSTEAFF
TRBV7-9 | CASSLGGQGTETQYF
TRBV27 | CASSLDRANTEAFF
TRBV10-3 | CAISPGLAGGRETQYF
TRBV5-1 | CASSHRSGTSGRFDEQFF
TRBV10-1 | CASSEQRGSANTEAFF
TRBV27 | CASSLKAGNTGELFF
TRBV27 | CASSPRSYEQYF
TRBV19 | CASSAGARDPQYF
TRBV4-3 | CASSPGVQRAYEQYF
TRBV5-1 | CASSLDGVVGYTF
TRBV5-5 | CASSFWTGEETQYF
TRBV27 | CASSPYPGTGGDGYTF
TRBV7-8 | CASSPRGSGKFF
TRBV19 | CATQLQGNQPQHF
TRBV9 | CASSVIGAVGPGELFF
TRBV7-9 | CASSPEGTVVNEKLFF
TRBV18 | CASSPPGMGAVDTQYF
TRBV6-5 | CAIPLSAAGSIGYTF
TRBV5-1 | CASSYPLRTSGVIGELFF
TRBV12-3/TRBV12-4 | CASSWRELHEQFF
TRBV28 | CASSSRGGGWTDTQYF
TRBV27 | CASSPITRHDEQFF
TRBV2 | CASHSRAGGSYNEQFF
TRBV4-2 | CASSQWDRQEGYTF
TRBV7-2 | CAIRRAGEETQYF
TRBV4-3 | CASSPTGAGANVLTF
TRBV5-1 | CASSLGLAGGLTYNEQFF
TRBV3-1/TRBV3-2 | CASSPWDRLTDTQYF
TRBV18 | CASSLGRLAEYEQYF
TRBV6-2/TRBV6-3 | CASSYSFEYLTF